The 6 T cell receptor beta chains below were found in one sample sequenced in a study of control samples from healthy donors and cancer patients. The method was immunoSEQ multiplex PCR; TCRdb's version includes in-frame clones alone and lacks a portion of them. The repertoire has tens of thousands of clones, roughly nine tenths of them found once; the top ten carry over 3.5%. Sample: blood. These receptor sequences come from a woman between 45 and 65 years old in good health.

This chain links TRBV6-5 with TRBJ2-1; D is unclear. Trimming stripped 0 bases from V and 0 bases from J, with 6 bases between. The CDR3 totals 15 residues. Germline loops: CDR1 MNHEY, CDR2 SVGAGI. The CDR3 coding sequence is TGTGCCAGCAGTTACTCGGGAAACTCCTACAATGAGCAGTTCTTC. This sequence encodes CASSYSGNSYNEQFF.

This chain's CDR3 is CASIRQSANTGELFF. CDR3 bases: TGTGCCAGCATTCGCCAGAGTGCGAACACCGGGGAGCTGTTTTTT. The V gene is TRBV2, the J gene TRBJ2-2; D uncertain. This CDR3 contains 15 residues. Germline assignment: CDR1 SNHLY and CDR2 FYNNEI. The germline V and J ends were trimmed by 7 bases and 0 bases, with 12 bases remaining between them.

This clone was counted a single time. V gene TRBV6-6 combines with J gene TRBJ1-1, with TRBD1 matching 7 bases. The CDR3 has 12 amino acids. The V gene end was trimmed by 6 bases and the J gene end by 5 bases; junction bases not matched to a gene: 3. The germline V gene has CDR1 MNHNY and CDR2 SVGAGI (reference sequence). The CDR3 DNA reads TGTGCCAGCAGAAAGGACAGGACTGAAGCTTTCTTT. Residues: CASRKDRTEAFF.

The V gene is TRBV4-2, the J gene TRBJ1-6, with D uncertain. Looked up from germline, CDR1 is LGHNA and CDR2 is YNFKEQ. The ends were cut back, 0 bases at V and 7 bases at J, with 10 bases in the middle. The CDR3 length is 15 residues. CDR3 sequence (DNA): TGTGCCAGCAGCCAAGATGCCGACCGGAATTCACCCCTCCACTTT. It is translated as CASSQDADRNSPLHF.

DNA for the CDR3: TGTGCCAGCAGTTTTTGGGGGTCTTCCGCCACTGAAGCTTTCTTT. Protein product: CASSFWGSSATEAFF. V usage is TRBV27 and J usage is TRBJ1-1, with TRBD1 as a possible D gene (5 bases). The CDR3 consists of 15 residues. CDR1 and CDR2 from the germline V gene are MNHEY and SMNVEV (reference sequence). Trimming shortened V by 3 bases and J by 4 bases, and 15 bases separated the two germline ends.

V and J are TRBV19 and TRBJ1-1, with D possibly matching TRBD1 (6 bases). The V end lost 6 bases, the J end lost 6 bases, and 20 bases lay between the germline ends. This CDR3 is built from 15 residues. Germline V CDR1 and CDR2: LNHDA, SQIVND (reference sequence). The CDR3 region has the DNA TGTGCCAGTAGAGCACTTCAGGGGTTTGACGCTGAAGCTTTCTTT. Amino acids: CASRALQGFDAEAFF.